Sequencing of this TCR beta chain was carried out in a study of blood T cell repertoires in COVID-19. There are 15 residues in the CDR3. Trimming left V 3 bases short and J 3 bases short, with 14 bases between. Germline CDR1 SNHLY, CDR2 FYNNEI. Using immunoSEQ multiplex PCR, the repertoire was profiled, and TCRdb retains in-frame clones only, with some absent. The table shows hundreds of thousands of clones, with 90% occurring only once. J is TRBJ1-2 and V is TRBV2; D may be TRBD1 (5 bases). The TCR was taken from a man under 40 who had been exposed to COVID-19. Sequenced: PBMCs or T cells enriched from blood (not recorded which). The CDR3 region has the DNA TGTGCCAGCAGTGAGGAGTCAGGGCGCTACTATGGCTACACCTTC. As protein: CASSEESGRYYGYTF. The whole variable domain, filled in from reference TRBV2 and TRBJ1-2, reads EPEVTQTPSHQVTQMGQEVILRCVPISNHLYFYWYRQILGQKVEFLVSFYNNEISEKSEIFDDQFSVERPDGSNFTLKIRSTKLEDSAMYFCASSEESGRYYGYTFGSGTRLTVV.